The clone carrying this T cell receptor (beta chain) has a single count. This record belongs to a study of blood T cell repertoires in COVID-19. Study information: The origin of the acute and convalescent COVID-19 samples was the United States, Italy and Spain. The analysed material was cDNA or gDNA that came from T cells, B-cell-depleted T cells, or PBMCs.

This CDR3 comprises 14 residues. V was clipped by 0 bases and J by 1 base, with 7 bases between them. The germline V gene encodes CDR1 SGHDT and CDR2 YYEEEE. Per the study methods: Reference gene primer amplification in the assay estimated nucleated cell counts. Clones were read by immunoSEQ multiplex PCR, and TCRdb kept only the in-frame ones, dropping some. From that table come the V and J calls and clone size; the DNA was used to work out D and trimming. The sample lists 100,000 to 150,000 clones, roughly three quarters seen once, with roughly 7.9% in the top ten. This receptor was identified in a human donor in a cohort sampled during active COVID-19. The sequenced sample was peripheral blood. The gene calls are TRBV5-6 and TRBJ1-1; a weak D match, TRBD1 (5 bases). In DNA form, the CDR3 reads TGTGCCAGCAGCTTGGGGACATCGAACACTGAAGCTTTCTTT. Encoded protein: CASSLGTSNTEAFF.